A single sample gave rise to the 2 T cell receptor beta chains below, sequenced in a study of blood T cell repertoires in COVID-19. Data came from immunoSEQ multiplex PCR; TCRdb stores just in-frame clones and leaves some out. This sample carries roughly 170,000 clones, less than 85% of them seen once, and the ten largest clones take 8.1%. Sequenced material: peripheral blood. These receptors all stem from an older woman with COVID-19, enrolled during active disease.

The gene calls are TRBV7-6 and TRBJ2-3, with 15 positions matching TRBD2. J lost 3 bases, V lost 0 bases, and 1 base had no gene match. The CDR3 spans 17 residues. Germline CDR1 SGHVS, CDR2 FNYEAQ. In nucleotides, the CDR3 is TGTGCCAGCAGCTTAGCCGGGACTAGCGGGAGGACAGATACGCAGTATTTT. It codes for CASSLAGTSGRTDTQYF.

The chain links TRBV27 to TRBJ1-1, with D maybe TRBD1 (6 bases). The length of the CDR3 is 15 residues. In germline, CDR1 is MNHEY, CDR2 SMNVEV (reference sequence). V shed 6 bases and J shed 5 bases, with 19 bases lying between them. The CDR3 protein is CASRELLQGRTEAFF. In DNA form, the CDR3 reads TGTGCCAGCAGAGAACTTTTACAGGGAAGAACTGAAGCTTTCTTT.